This record covers a single T cell receptor beta chain. The clone's antigen remains unknown. One junction end disagrees with the germline gene, perhaps due to a read error. Distinct nucleotide sequences in the sample also encode this CDR3. The sample belongs to a study of blood T cell repertoires in COVID-19 (dated by TCRdb to the early 2020s). Regarding the research as a whole: Collaborator samples came from the United States, Italy and Spain and covered acute and convalescent phases of COVID-19. The prospective study material was composed of cDNA or gDNA derived from T cells, B-cell-depleted T cells, or PBMCs. Subjects who had been exposed to COVID-19, were actively infected with it, or had recovered from it provided the deeply sampled blood TCRbeta repertoires that made up the dataset. The repertoires were made available in a free public database intended to serve as a resource for research on the immune response to SARS-CoV-2. The samples were drawn from two sources: the first 160 participants of the ongoing ImmuneRACE study, and 1,254 subjects contributed by 6 global collaborators. The sample metadata nearly always contained a de-identified subject ID, COVID-19 status, age in years and sex. Where available, HLA class I and class II types were obtained from metadata supplied by the sample provider rather than from assay-based typing. Results and caveats for the whole study, not just this receptor: Clinical and demographic metadata were provided uncurated, with the amount varying by source and participant.

Each collaborating institution followed its own protocols to collect whole blood in K2EDTA tubes. For TCRbeta analysis, collaborators shipped samples as frozen whole blood, isolated PBMCs, or DNA extracted from either of those sample types. The immunoSEQ Assay, a bias-controlled multiplex PCR, was used to amplify TCRbeta CDR3 regions from genomic DNA. Per the source publication's procedure: Nucleated cell counts per sample were estimated from amplification of reference gene primers within the assay. Sequence reads were collapsed and filtered to measure the absolute abundance of every unique TCRbeta CDR3 rearrangement. Productive Simpson clonality was computed per sample as the square root of Simpson's diversity index over productive rearrangements. Imported from immuneACCESS, the table was reduced by TCRdb to in-frame sequences with V and J called. These copies leave out some clones; in studies compared against another copy, an unresolved V gene accounts for under half, and the cause of the remainder is not known. V and J calls and clone size come straight from that table; D and trimming were deduced from the DNA. For this sample there are around 26,000 clones; approximately 82% appear just once. The top ten hold roughly 1.8% of the sample.

Including the terminal cysteine and phenylalanine, the CDR3 comprises 18 residues. Of all the DNA, just the CDR3 is kept, 54 bases in frame from base 1. CDR1 is given as SQVTM and CDR2 as ANQGSEA, both from the germline V gene. The sequenced sample was peripheral blood. The V and J segments used are TRBV29-1 and TRBJ2-5; TRBD2 fits 9 bases in the junction. The receptor comes from a man of 80 years or more with active or convalescent COVID-19. The nucleotides are TGCCGCGTTGCCGGCGCGGTCGCGGGGGGGGCGGGCGGGGAGACCCAGTACTTC. This codes for CRVAGAVAGGAGGETQYF. When the CDR3 is completed using the reference TRBV29-1 and TRBJ2-5 genes on either side, the full variable domain is SAVISQKPSRDICQRGTSLTIQCQVDSQVTMMFWYRQQPGQSLTLIATANQGSEATYESGFVIDKFPISRPNLTFSTLTVSNMSPEDSSIYLCRVAGAVAGGAGGETQYFGPGTRLLVL.